Listed here are 8 T cell receptor beta chains from one sample, sequenced in a study of cytomegalovirus exposure and HLA in healthy donors. PCR was performed using 60 Vbeta and 13 Jbeta primers. Assay used: immunoSEQ multiplex PCR; TCRdb lists only in-frame clones, some missing. Of 110,000 to 150,000 clones listed, 60% to 80% are singletons. Sequenced input: PBMCs. The receptors come from a man aged 18 to 30 in good health and CMV-seronegative.

Notes on this clone: One end of the junction varies from germline; a read error may be responsible. V gene TRBV7-7 combines with J gene TRBJ2-3; maybe TRBD1 (6 bases). This CDR3 has 15 residues. Germline CDR1 and CDR2: SSHAT and FNYEAQ (reference sequence). The CDR3 DNA sequence: TGTGCTAGCAGCCCCGTGGGGGCTAGCACAGATACGCAGTATTTT. Translation gives CASSPVGASTDTQYF. The full variable domain, its missing parts supplied by reference TRBV7-7 and TRBJ2-3, is GAGVSQSPRYKVTKRGQDVTLRCDPISSHATLYWYQQALGQGPEFLTYFNYEAQPDKSGLPSDRFSAERPEGSISTLTIQRTEQRDSAMYRCASSPVGASTDTQYFGPGTRLTVL.

This chain joins TRBV15 and TRBJ1-4, with unresolved D. The CDR3 runs 16 residues. Per the germline V gene, CDR1 is LNHNV and CDR2 is YYDKDF (reference sequence). Trimming took 0 bases from V and 4 from J, leaving 12 bases between them. The CDR3 nucleotides read TGTGCCACCAGCAGAGAGGTCAAGGAGATTAATGAAAAACTGTTTTTT. Protein product: CATSREVKEINEKLFF.

This chain uses TRBV7-9 with TRBJ1-4; 8 bases agree with TRBD1. This CDR3 has 17 residues. Trimming cost V 5 bases and J 4 bases; bases outside gene matches: 12. The germline V gene has CDR1 SEHNR and CDR2 FQNEAQ (reference sequence). The CDR3 protein is CASSPHWGGQGNEKLFF. For the CDR3, the DNA is TGTGCCAGCAGCCCCCATTGGGGCGGACAGGGTAATGAAAAACTGTTTTTT.

The CDR3 DNA is TGTGCCAGCAGCTCATTCAGGGACATTCAGTACTTC. Residues: CASSSFRDIQYF. The rearrangement joins TRBV7-2 to TRBJ2-4; the D gene is possibly TRBD1 (5 bases). Germline assignment: CDR1 SGHTA and CDR2 FQGNSA. The CDR3 contains 12 residues. V lost 4 bases to trimming and J lost 8 bases, with 9 bases between them.

V and J are TRBV2 and TRBJ1-4; D is possibly TRBD1 (6 bases). V was trimmed by 4 bases and J by 4 bases, leaving 19 bases between them. The CDR3 runs 17 residues. Per germline, CDR1 SNHLY and CDR2 FYNNEI. Written as DNA, the CDR3 is TGTGCCAGCAGTGTCCCCCCTGGACAGTTCGGTAATGAAAAACTGTTTTTT. This translates into CASSVPPGQFGNEKLFF.

The rearrangement uses TRBV4-2 and TRBJ1-1; TRBD1 might be the D (6 bases). The CDR3 has 14 residues. Per the germline V gene, CDR1 is LGHNA and CDR2 is YNFKEQ. V was pared by 3 bases and J by 4 bases, with 12 bases between. This CDR3 reads CASSQGGGRTEAFF. The CDR3 bases are TGTGCCAGCAGCCAGGGGGGGGGCCGCACTGAAGCTTTCTTT.

This chain uses TRBV2 with TRBJ1-1; D not certain. Germline CDR1 reads SNHLY; CDR2 reads FYNNEI. The V end was cut by 6 bases, the J end by 4 bases, with 12 bases between. The length of the CDR3 is 13 residues. CDR3 bases: TGTGCCAGCAGCCGTGACAAACGCACTGAAGCTTTCTTT. Protein sequence: CASSRDKRTEAFF.

This clone has only a few counts. The genes are TRBV6-1 and TRBJ2-1; 8 bases line up with TRBD2. Germline lookup yields CDR1 MNHNS and CDR2 SASEGT. The CDR3 covers 14 residues. J lost 9 bases, V lost 2 bases, and 6 bases had no gene match. CDR3 in amino acids: CASSETLAGGEQFF. The CDR3 DNA is TGTGCCAGCAGTGAAACCCTAGCGGGCGGTGAGCAGTTCTTC.